Listed here are 30 T cell receptor beta chains from one sample, sequenced in a study of monozygotic twins with cystic fibrosis. Profiling relied on immunoSEQ multiplex PCR, and the TCRdb table lists in-frame clones only, not all of them. The sample consists of about 14,000 clones, 85% to 95% of them appearing once. Sequences were obtained from blood. These TCRs come from a girl aged 2 to 10 with cystic fibrosis.

V is TRBV7-2 and J is TRBJ2-2; 8 nucleotides match TRBD2. The germline gives CDR1 SGHTA, CDR2 FQGNSA. The J segment lost 6 bases and the V segment lost 5 bases, leaving 14 bases of the junction unmatched. The CDR3 is made up of 17 amino acids. CDR3 in DNA: TGTGCCAGCAGCCCCCCGAGCGGGAGTTTCTGGGCCGGGGAGCTGTTTTTT. This encodes CASSPPSGSFWAGELFF.

The chain combines TRBV7-6 with TRBJ2-7, with TRBD2 matching over 7 bases. The trim removed 5 bases at V and 6 bases at J, leaving 4 bases unmatched. Germline V gives CDR1 SGHVS, CDR2 FNYEAQ. CDR3 length: 12 amino acids. The CDR3 DNA follows: TGTGCCAGCAGCCAACTAGCGCGCGAGCAGTACTTC. It translates to CASSQLAREQYF.

The J gene is TRBJ2-3, the V gene TRBV4-1; D possibly matches TRBD1 or TRBD2 (6 bases each). This CDR3 spans 17 amino acids. Trimming cost V 0 bases and J 6 bases, with 19 bases left between them. Germline CDR1 is MGHRA and CDR2 is YSYEKL. CDR3 coding DNA: TGCGCCAGCAGCCAAGAAGCCCTGGGACACGGAGGGGATACGCAGTATTTT. Translated: CASSQEALGHGGDTQYF.

The V gene is TRBV2, the J gene TRBJ1-5; D remains unclear. Looked up from germline, CDR1 is SNHLY and CDR2 is FYNNEI. Trimming took 6 bases from V and 3 from J, leaving 12 bases between them. This CDR3 spans 14 amino acids. The CDR3 bases are TGTGCCAGCAGGAGCCGGGCCTTCAATCAGCCCCAGCATTTT. Protein: CASRSRAFNQPQHF.

This chain uses TRBV7-9 with TRBJ2-7, with a tentative D call TRBD2 (5 bases). V shed 2 bases and J shed 1 base, with 12 bases lying between them. The CDR3 has 15 amino acids. CDR1 is SEHNR, CDR2 FQNEAQ, per germline (reference sequence). For the CDR3, the DNA is TGTGCCAGCAGCTTACGGGAACAGAGTTCCTACGAGCAGTACTTC. Its protein product is CASSLREQSSYEQYF.

This CDR3 reads CAWQLRTGGGYTF. The CDR3 region has the DNA TGTGCCTGGCAATTAAGGACAGGGGGCGGCTACACCTTC. This chain connects TRBV30 to TRBJ1-2, with 11 bases identical to TRBD1. This CDR3 is built from 13 residues. Per the germline V gene, CDR1 is GTSNPN and CDR2 is SVGIG (reference sequence). The V and J ends lost 5 bases and 8 bases, in that order; junction bases with no gene match: 7.

This rearrangement joins TRBV7-9 to TRBJ2-1, with 9 bases aligning to TRBD1. The junction had 14 bases not matched to a gene; V was cut back by 5 bases and J by 0 bases. Germline CDR1 SEHNR, CDR2 FQNEAQ (reference sequence). The CDR3 length is 19 residues. The CDR3 reads CASSPAPGQGPSSYNEQFF. Here the CDR3 DNA reads TGTGCCAGCAGCCCTGCTCCGGGACAGGGTCCCAGCTCCTACAATGAGCAGTTCTTC.

This clone came up once. The V call is TRBV29-1, the J call TRBJ2-3; the D is unclear. Per the germline V gene, CDR1 is SQVTM and CDR2 is ANQGSEA. This CDR3 has 11 amino acids. V dropped 5 bases and J dropped 8 bases, with 11 bases sitting between them. CDR3 in amino acids: CSVPQVGTQYF. Here the CDR3 DNA reads TGCAGCGTTCCCCAAGTGGGTACGCAGTATTTT.

The genes are TRBV11-1 and TRBJ2-1, with 9 nucleotides matching TRBD1. Trimming removed 5 bases from V and 8 bases from J; junction bases left unmatched: 7. The CDR3 totals 14 residues. Germline V gene sequence: CDR1 SGHAT, CDR2 FQDESV (reference sequence). The CDR3 protein is CASSVDRGGDEQFF. The DNA for the CDR3 is TGTGCCAGCAGCGTGGACAGGGGCGGGGATGAGCAGTTCTTC.

This chain connects TRBV10-2 to TRBJ1-2; perhaps TRBD1 as D (6 bases). The CDR3 length is 14 residues. Germline V gene data show CDR1 as WSHSY and CDR2 as SAAADI. The V end was cut by 11 bases, the J end by 5 bases, with 21 bases between. The chain's CDR3 is CALHPGKGGYGYTF. CDR3 in DNA: TGCGCCCTACATCCCGGCAAGGGGGGTTATGGCTACACCTTC.

The chain couples TRBV10-3 to TRBJ1-2; D unclear. V shed 2 bases and J shed 7 bases, with 5 bases lying between them. The CDR3 totals 11 residues. Germline CDR1 reads ENHRY; CDR2 reads SYGVKD. CDR3 nucleotides: TGTGCCATCAGTGAGGGCAGTGGCTACACCTTC. It encodes CAISEGSGYTF.

The chain has TRBV30 and TRBJ2-7; D gene unclear. The CDR3 spans 14 residues. Between the trimmed V and J ends, which lost 2 bases and 5 bases, there was a span of 16 bases. Germline CDR1 is GTSNPN and CDR2 is SVGIG (reference sequence). Written as DNA, the CDR3 is TGTGCCTGGAGTCAAGGACCCCCGACTGACGAGCAGTACTTC. Translation: CAWSQGPPTDEQYF.

This chain uses TRBV6-5 with TRBJ2-1, with unresolved D. CDR1 MNHEY and CDR2 SVGAGI come from the germline V gene. The CDR3 totals 14 residues. Trimming cost V 8 bases and J 8 bases, with 19 bases left between them. Here the CDR3 reads CASAFIGSQHEQFF. The CDR3 DNA reads as TGTGCCAGCGCCTTTATAGGTTCGCAGCATGAGCAGTTCTTC.

V and J are TRBV7-2 and TRBJ2-7, with TRBD2 matching over 8 bases. This CDR3 is 16 amino acids long. V dropped 3 bases and J dropped 4; count of bases not matched to a gene: 11. In germline, CDR1 is SGHTA, CDR2 FQGNSA. The CDR3 spells CASSFGTSLNPYEQYF. The CDR3 DNA reads TGTGCCAGCAGCTTCGGGACTAGTCTGAATCCTTACGAGCAGTACTTC.

Here the CDR3 reads CASSPVESTEAFF. The CDR3 DNA reads TGTGCCAGCAGTCCGGTTGAGAGCACTGAAGCTTTCTTT. This rearrangement joins TRBV6-1 to TRBJ1-1; D is undetermined. CDR1 and CDR2 (germline): MNHNS, SASEGT. CDR3 size: 13 residues. V gave up 5 bases and J gave up 4 bases, with 11 bases separating them.

The V call is TRBV25-1, the J call TRBJ2-1; no definite D call. Germline V gene sequence: CDR1 MGHDK, CDR2 SYGVNS. The CDR3 consists of 12 residues. Trimming removed 9 bases at V and 7 bases at J, with 13 bases between. The CDR3 protein is CASSDRPNEQFF. CDR3 bases: TGTGCCAGTTCAGATCGGCCTAATGAGCAGTTCTTC.

The chain couples TRBV11-2 to TRBJ2-7; 7 positions match TRBD2. The CDR3 has 13 residues. Per the germline V gene, CDR1 is SGHAT and CDR2 is FQNNGV. Trimming removed 2 bases from V and 5 bases from J; junction bases left unmatched: 3. The DNA for the CDR3 is TGTGCCAGCAGCTTACGGACTAGAGACGAGCAGTACTTC. The encoded protein is CASSLRTRDEQYF.

The rearrangement links TRBV7-8 to TRBJ2-7; 10 nucleotides match TRBD1. With 5 bases clipped from V and 2 bases from J, the junction kept 6 bases outside the gene matches. Germline-derived CDR1 and CDR2 are SGHVS and FQNEAQ. There are 15 residues in the CDR3. The chain's CDR3 is CASSPRTGGTYEQYF. CDR3 DNA sequence: TGTGCCAGCAGCCCGCGGACAGGGGGAACCTACGAGCAGTACTTC.

This rearrangement joins TRBV5-4 to TRBJ2-5; 10 nucleotides match TRBD1. CDR1 SGHNT and CDR2 YYREEE come from the germline V gene (reference sequence). With 0 bases clipped from V and 5 bases from J, the junction kept 4 bases outside the gene matches. The CDR3 contains 15 residues. CDR3 residues: CASSLAGTGDETQYF. The CDR3 bases are TGTGCCAGCAGCTTGGCCGGGACAGGGGACGAGACCCAGTACTTC.

This clone was recorded only once. The chain recombines TRBV28 with TRBJ2-1; 11 bases match TRBD2. Trimming removed 5 bases from V and 10 bases from J; junction bases left unmatched: 13. The germline gives CDR1 MDHEN, CDR2 SYDVKM. The CDR3 runs 16 residues. The CDR3 loop reads CASSGWLAGGPGEQFF. CDR3 bases: TGTGCCAGCAGTGGCTGGTTAGCGGGAGGGCCAGGGGAGCAGTTCTTC. Complete variable domain (other parts from reference TRBV28 and TRBJ2-1): DVKVTQSSRYLVKRTGEKVFLECVQDMDHENMFWYRQDPGLGLRLIYFSYDVKMKEKGDIPEGYSVSREKKERFSLILESASTNQTSMYLCASSGWLAGGPGEQFFGPGTRLTVL.

This clone appeared a few times. The J gene is TRBJ2-5, the V gene TRBV5-4; 7 bases are a match to TRBD2. From germline, CDR1 is SGHNT and CDR2 YYREEE (reference sequence). The CDR3 has 14 residues. The V gene end was trimmed by 1 base and the J gene end by 3 bases; junction bases not matched to a gene: 3. The CDR3 is CASSLRSGKETQYF. As DNA, the CDR3 is TGTGCCAGCAGCTTGAGAAGCGGGAAAGAGACCCAGTACTTC.

This clone was seen a single time. The chain joins TRBV4-1 to TRBJ1-2; D ambiguous. Per germline, CDR1 MGHRA and CDR2 YSYEKL. The CDR3 is made up of 17 amino acids. V was pared by 0 bases and J by 5 bases, with 19 bases between. CDR3 bases: TGCGCCAGCAGCCAAGATCTACGGATGCGGGGTCCGTATGGCTACACCTTC. Encoded protein: CASSQDLRMRGPYGYTF.

The rearrangement joins TRBV6-5 to TRBJ2-7; the match to TRBD2 covers 10 bases. Germline loops: CDR1 MNHEY, CDR2 SVGAGI. The V and J ends lost 2 bases and 4 bases, in that order; junction bases with no gene match: 8. This CDR3 spans 16 amino acids. CDR3 coding DNA: TGTGCCAGCAGTTACGGGGCCGGACTAGCGGAATACGAGCAGTACTTC. It is translated as CASSYGAGLAEYEQYF.

This sequence joins TRBV2 and TRBJ2-3; TRBD1 aligns across 7 bases. There are 11 residues in the CDR3. Germline CDR1 reads SNHLY; CDR2 reads FYNNEI. After removal of 10 bases from V and 4 bases from J, the junction contained 2 bases not matched to a gene. The CDR3 sequence is CATQGADTQYF. CDR3 sequence (DNA): TGTGCCACCCAGGGGGCAGATACGCAGTATTTT.

The chain combines TRBV10-3 with TRBJ2-1; 9 bases map to TRBD2. V lost 6 bases, J lost 10 bases, and 10 bases stayed unmatched. This CDR3 region has 14 residues. Germline loops: CDR1 ENHRY, CDR2 SYGVKD. Here the CDR3 DNA reads TGTGCCATCAGGAATAGCGGGAGTGTCGTGGAGCAGTTCTTC. Protein product: CAIRNSGSVVEQFF.

V is TRBV13 and J is TRBJ1-2; D gene ambiguous. The CDR3 is made up of 11 amino acids. V lost 1 base and J 8 bases, leaving 5 bases between the germline ends. CDR1 is PRHDT and CDR2 is FYEKMQ in the germline V gene (reference sequence). CDR3 DNA sequence: TGTGCCAGCAGCTTAGACCGAGGCTACACCTTC. This codes for CASSLDRGYTF.

The chain is built from TRBV2 and TRBJ2-1; D may be TRBD1 or TRBD2 (5 bases each). V dropped 8 bases and J dropped 10 bases, with 9 bases sitting between them. The germline CDR1 and CDR2 sequences are SNHLY and FYNNEI. The CDR3 loop spans 10 amino acids. CDR3 nucleotides: TGTGCCAGCCGGGGCGAAGAGCAGTTCTTC. Translated, it gives CASRGEEQFF.

This rearrangement joins TRBV9 to TRBJ2-3, with 8 bases matching TRBD2. The germline CDR1 and CDR2 sequences are SGDLS and YYNGEE. The V and J ends lost 3 bases and 4 bases, in that order; junction bases with no gene match: 10. This CDR3 has 16 residues. The CDR3 DNA is TGTGCCAGCAGCGCTCCGGGACTAGGCAGTGCAGATACGCAGTATTTT. It specifies CASSAPGLGSADTQYF.

The rearrangement joins TRBV11-2 to TRBJ2-7; D is unclear. Germline CDR1 and CDR2: SGHAT and FQNNGV. V lost 6 bases and J 7 bases, leaving 10 bases between the germline ends. The CDR3 is 11 residues long. The CDR3 spells CASSFRWEQYF. CDR3 in DNA: TGTGCCAGCAGTTTCCGCTGGGAGCAGTACTTC.

The genes are TRBV4-3 and TRBJ2-1; D gene ambiguous. Per the germline V gene, CDR1 is LGHNA and CDR2 is YSLEER. The CDR3 runs 12 residues. The V gene lost 4 bases and the J gene lost 3 bases, with 4 bases spanning the gap. CDR3: CASSLNYNEQFF. Written as DNA, the CDR3 is TGCGCCAGCAGCCTGAACTACAATGAGCAGTTCTTC.